This T cell receptor (beta chain) was captured in a study of blood T cell repertoires in COVID-19. In the study overall: Sites across the United States, Italy and Spain contributed samples from acute and convalescent COVID-19.

Per the original methods: Amplification from reference gene primers served as the basis for estimated nucleated cell counts. Profiled with immunoSEQ multiplex PCR; TCRdb holds only in-frame clones, not every one. That table supplies the V and J calls and clone size; D and trimming were determined from the DNA. The table includes roughly 250,000 clones, approximately 84% detected once. This CDR3 has 16 amino acids. Germline values: CDR1 SGHAT, CDR2 FQNNGV. Trimming removed 5 bases from V and 6 bases from J; junction bases left unmatched: 6. Participants came from fewer than 25 US areas, aged roughly 18 to 89 years. Cohort assignment relied on participant-reported clinical history.

The TCR was taken from a woman between 35 and 50 years old with acute COVID-19. The chain links TRBV11-2 to TRBJ2-3; 15 bases are shared with TRBD2. The sequenced material came from PBMCs or T cells enriched from blood (not recorded which). Here the CDR3 reads CASSLGLAGGSDTQYF. CDR3 DNA sequence: TGTGCCAGCAGCCTGGGACTAGCGGGAGGATCGGATACGCAGTATTTT. The full variable domain, its missing parts supplied by reference TRBV11-2 and TRBJ2-3, is EAGVAQSPRYKIIEKRQSVAFWCNPISGHATLYWYQQILGQGPKLLIQFQNNGVVDDSQLPKDRFSAERLKGVDSTLKIQPAKLEDSAVYLCASSLGLAGGSDTQYFGPGTRLTVL.